The present TCR beta chain was sequenced within a study of T cells in Graves' hyperthyroidism and ophthalmopathy. Findings and caveats of the study: Prediction of ophthalmopathy progression came a median roughly 6.7 months pre-onset. Expanded thyroid clonotypes (above 0.001) were mostly also found in blood.

The V segment lost 5 bases and the J segment 2 bases; nucleotides outside the gene matches: 6. The CDR3 is made up of 13 amino acids. Per the germline V gene, CDR1 is DFQATT and CDR2 is SNEGSKA (reference sequence). Exclusion criteria comprised uncontrolled infection, other autoimmune disease, pregnancy or lactation. RNA transcripts gave rise to amplified TCR beta CDR3 regions. The study used the HTBI primer set for a first-round RT-PCR of the TCR CDR3. TCRdb reprocessed the multiplex PCR reads via MiXCR and lists one record per CDR3 protein. The sample holds 500,000 to 750,000 distinct CDR3 sequences, over 12% seen once. Only one count was recorded for this clonotype. The target antigen is unknown.

The chain joins TRBV20-1 to TRBJ2-7; 7 bases line up with TRBD1. Sequenced sample: blood. This clonotype originated in a woman aged 18 to 35 with Graves' ophthalmopathy. The CDR3 nucleotides read TGCAGTGCTGATCCTGGGACAGCCTACGAGCAGTACTTC. It translates to CSADPGTAYEQYF.